The text below deals with one T cell receptor (beta chain). What it recognizes is unknown. The data originate from a study of cytomegalovirus exposure and HLA in healthy donors. Overall study results and limits: The study put under 200 TCR beta chains on its list as cytomegalovirus-associated. First-cohort TCR clusters were later found to tend to co-occur in the 120 or so validation repertoires.

Trimming cost V 0 bases and J 2 bases; bases outside gene matches: 10. The CDR3 extends over 17 amino acids. Germline V CDR1 and CDR2: GTSNPN, SVGIG (reference sequence). Data came from immunoSEQ multiplex PCR; TCRdb stores just in-frame clones and leaves some out. The table records over 200,000 clones, 90% of them present only once. Material for sequencing was PBMCs. The sequence was obtained from a woman between 25 and 40 years old in good health and CMV-seronegative. This rearrangement joins TRBV30 to TRBJ1-3, with 7 bases identical to TRBD1. In DNA form, the CDR3 reads TGTGCCTGGAGTGTAATCCCGCTCGACAGGGCTGGAAACACCATATATTTT. It specifies CAWSVIPLDRAGNTIYF.